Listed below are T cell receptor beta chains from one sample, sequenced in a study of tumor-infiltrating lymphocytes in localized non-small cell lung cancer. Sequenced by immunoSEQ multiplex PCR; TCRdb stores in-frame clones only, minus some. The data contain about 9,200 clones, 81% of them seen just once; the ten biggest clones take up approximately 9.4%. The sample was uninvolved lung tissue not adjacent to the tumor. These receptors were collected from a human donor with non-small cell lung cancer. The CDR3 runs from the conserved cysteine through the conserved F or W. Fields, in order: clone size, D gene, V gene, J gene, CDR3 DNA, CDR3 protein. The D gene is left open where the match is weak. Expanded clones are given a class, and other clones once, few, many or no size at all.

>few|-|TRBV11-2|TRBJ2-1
TGTGCCAGCAGCTTAGTTCCTGAGCAGTTCTTC
CASSLVPEQFF
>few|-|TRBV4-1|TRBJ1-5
TGCGCCAGCAGCCAAGAATTCACGAATCAGCCCCAGCATTTT
CASSQEFTNQPQHF
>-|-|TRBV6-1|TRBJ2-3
TGTGCCAGCAGTGGAGGGCCACAGGCAGATACGCAGTATTTT
CASSGGPQADTQYF
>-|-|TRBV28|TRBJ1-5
TGTGCCAGCAGCGACAATCAGCCCCAGCATTTT
CASSDNQPQHF
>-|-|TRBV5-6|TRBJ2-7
TGTGCCAGCAGCCGTTGGGACGCCACCTACGAGCAGTACTTC
CASSRWDATYEQYF
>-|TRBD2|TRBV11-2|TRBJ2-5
TGTGCCAGCAGCAGCCTCGGGGGACTACCGATGGAGACCCAGTACTTC
CASSSLGGLPMETQYF
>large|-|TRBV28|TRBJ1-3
TGTGCCAGCAGTTCGAATACTCTTTCCTCTGGAAACACCATATATTTT
CASSSNTLSSGNTIYF
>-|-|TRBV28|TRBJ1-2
TGTGCCAGCAGTTCATGGGCCCTTGGCTACACCTTC
CASSSWALGYTF
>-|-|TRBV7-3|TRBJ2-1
TGTGCCAGCAGCCCCGAGGGCGGCGCCGATGAGCAGTTCTTC
CASSPEGGADEQFF
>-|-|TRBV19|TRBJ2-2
TGTGCCAGTAGTCCCGGTGGAGTGGGGAGTCGGGGCACCGGGGAGCTGTTTTTT
CASSPGGVGSRGTGELFF
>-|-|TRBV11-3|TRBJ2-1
TGTGCCAGCAGCTTAGATCCCGGGGGAACCTCCTACAATGAGCAGTTCTTC
CASSLDPGGTSYNEQFF
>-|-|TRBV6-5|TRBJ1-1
TGTGCCAGCAGTTACTTGGATAATCCTGAAGCTTTCTTT
CASSYLDNPEAFF
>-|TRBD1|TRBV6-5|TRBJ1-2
TGTGCCAGCAGTTACCAGGGACAGGGGGCGAGCTATGGCTACACCTTC
CASSYQGQGASYGYTF
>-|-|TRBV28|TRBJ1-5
TGTGCCAGCACCAGAAACAACAAGCCCCAGCATTTT
CASTRNNKPQHF
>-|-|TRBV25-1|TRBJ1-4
TGTGCCAGCAGTGAATATGAAAAACTGTTTTTT
CASSEYEKLFF
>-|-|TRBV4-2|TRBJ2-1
TGTGCCAGCAGCCACATTTTTGAGCAGTTCTTC
CASSHIFEQFF
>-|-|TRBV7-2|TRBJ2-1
TGTGCCAGCAGCTCGGGTCCAGGTGGGGGCGGGCGGGCGAATGAGCAGTTCTTC
CASSSGPGGGGRANEQFF
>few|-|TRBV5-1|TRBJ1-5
TGCGCCAGCAGCTTGGACGAGGGTCAGCCCCAGCATTTT
CASSLDEGQPQHF
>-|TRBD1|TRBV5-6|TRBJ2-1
TGTGCCAGCAGCCGAATAATAGGACAGGGGGCGGGCAATGAGCAGTTCTTC
CASSRIIGQGAGNEQFF
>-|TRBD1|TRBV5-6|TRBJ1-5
TGTGCCAGCAGCTCTCTAACCGGACAGGGCAATCAGCCCCAGCATTTT
CASSSLTGQGNQPQHF
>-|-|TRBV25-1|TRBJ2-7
TGTGCCAGCAGTGACCCCAGGTCCTACGAGCAGTACTTC
CASSDPRSYEQYF
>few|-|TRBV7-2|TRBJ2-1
TGTGCCAGCAGCTTAGCAGGGGGGACGAACAATGAGCAGTTCTTC
CASSLAGGTNNEQFF
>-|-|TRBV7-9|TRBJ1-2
TGTGCCAGCAGCTTCAGTGAGGGTAGAGCCACCTTC
CASSFSEGRATF
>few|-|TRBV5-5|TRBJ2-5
TGTGCCAGCAGCTTGAGCGACAGGCGCAAGACCCAGTACTTC
CASSLSDRRKTQYF
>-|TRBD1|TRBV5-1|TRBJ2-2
TGCGCCAGCAGCTTGGCCAGTTGGGACAGGGCGAACACCGGGGAGCTGTTTTTT
CASSLASWDRANTGELFF
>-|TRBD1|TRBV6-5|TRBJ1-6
TGTGCCAGCAGCCCCCGACAGGGAAGGAATTCACCCCTCCACTTT
CASSPRQGRNSPLHF